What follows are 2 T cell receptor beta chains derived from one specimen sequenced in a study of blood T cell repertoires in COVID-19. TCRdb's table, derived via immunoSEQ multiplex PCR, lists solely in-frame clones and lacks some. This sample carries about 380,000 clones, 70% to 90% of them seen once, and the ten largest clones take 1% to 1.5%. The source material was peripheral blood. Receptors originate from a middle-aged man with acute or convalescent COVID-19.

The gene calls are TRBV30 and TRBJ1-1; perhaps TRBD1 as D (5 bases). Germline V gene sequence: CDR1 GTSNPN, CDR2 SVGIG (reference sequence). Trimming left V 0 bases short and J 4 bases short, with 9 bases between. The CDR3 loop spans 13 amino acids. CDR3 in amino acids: CAWSVGGATEAFF. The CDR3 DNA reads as TGTGCCTGGAGTGTTGGAGGGGCCACTGAAGCTTTCTTT.

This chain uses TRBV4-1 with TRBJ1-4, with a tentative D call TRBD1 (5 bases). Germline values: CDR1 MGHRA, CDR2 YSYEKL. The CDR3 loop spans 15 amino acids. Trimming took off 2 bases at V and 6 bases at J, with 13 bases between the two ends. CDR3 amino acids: CASSQSQGGDEKLFF. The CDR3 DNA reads TGCGCCAGCAGCCAATCGCAGGGAGGGGATGAAAAACTGTTTTTT.